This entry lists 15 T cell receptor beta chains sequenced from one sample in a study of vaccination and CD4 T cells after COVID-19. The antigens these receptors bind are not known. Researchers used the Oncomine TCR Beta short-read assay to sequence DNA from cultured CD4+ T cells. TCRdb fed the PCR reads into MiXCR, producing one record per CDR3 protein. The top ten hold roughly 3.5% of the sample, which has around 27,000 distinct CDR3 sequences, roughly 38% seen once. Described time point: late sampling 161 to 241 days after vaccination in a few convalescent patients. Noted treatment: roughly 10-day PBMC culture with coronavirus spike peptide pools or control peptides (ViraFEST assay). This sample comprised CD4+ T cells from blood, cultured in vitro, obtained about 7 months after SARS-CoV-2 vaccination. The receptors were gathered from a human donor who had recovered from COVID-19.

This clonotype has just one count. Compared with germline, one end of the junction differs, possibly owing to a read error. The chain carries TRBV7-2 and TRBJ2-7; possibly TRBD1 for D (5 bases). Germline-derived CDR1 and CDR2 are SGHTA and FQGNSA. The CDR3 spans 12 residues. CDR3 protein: CASSAGHPPRDF. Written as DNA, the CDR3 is TGTGCCAGCAGCGCAGGACACCCGCCCCGGGACTTC.

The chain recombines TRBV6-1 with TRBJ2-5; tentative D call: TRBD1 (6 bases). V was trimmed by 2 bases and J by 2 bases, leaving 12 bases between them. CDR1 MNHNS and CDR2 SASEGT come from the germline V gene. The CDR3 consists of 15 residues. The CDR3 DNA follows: TGTGCCAGCAGTGAAAACCCTAGGGGGCAAGAGACCCAGTACTTC. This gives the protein CASSENPRGQETQYF.

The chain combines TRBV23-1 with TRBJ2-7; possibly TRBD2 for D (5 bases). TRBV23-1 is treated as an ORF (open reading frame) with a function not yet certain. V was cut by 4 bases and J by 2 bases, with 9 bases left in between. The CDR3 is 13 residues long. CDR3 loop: CASSRLEAYEQYF. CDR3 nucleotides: TGCGCCAGCAGTCGACTGGAGGCCTACGAGCAGTACTTC.

For the CDR3, the DNA is TGCGCCAGCAGCTTGGCAAGGCTGCAAGAGACCCAGTACTTC. This translates into CASSLARLQETQYF. The chain carries TRBV5-1 and TRBJ2-5; no clear D. V lost 0 bases and J lost 2, with 8 bases in between. The CDR3 covers 14 residues. Germline assignment: CDR1 SGHRS and CDR2 YFSETQ.

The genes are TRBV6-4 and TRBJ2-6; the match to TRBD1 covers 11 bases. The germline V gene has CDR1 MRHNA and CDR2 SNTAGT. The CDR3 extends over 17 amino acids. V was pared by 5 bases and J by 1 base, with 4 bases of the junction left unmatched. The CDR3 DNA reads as TGTGCCAGCAGTCCCGGGACAGGGGGTTCTGGGGCCAACGTCCTGACTTTC. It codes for CASSPGTGGSGANVLTF.

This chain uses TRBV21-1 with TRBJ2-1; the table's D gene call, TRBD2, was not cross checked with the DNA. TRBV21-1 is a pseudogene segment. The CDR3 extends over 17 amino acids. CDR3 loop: CASSKPLADKTYNEQFF. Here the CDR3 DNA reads TGTGCCAGCAGCAAACCCCTAGCGGATAAAACCTACAATGAGCAGTTCTTC.

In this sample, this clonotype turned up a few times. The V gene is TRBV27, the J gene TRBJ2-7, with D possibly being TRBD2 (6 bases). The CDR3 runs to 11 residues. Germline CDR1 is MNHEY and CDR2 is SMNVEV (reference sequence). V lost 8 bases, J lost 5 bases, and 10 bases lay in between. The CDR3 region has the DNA TGTGCCAGCGGGAGGTCGAACGAGCAGTACTTC. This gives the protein CASGRSNEQYF.

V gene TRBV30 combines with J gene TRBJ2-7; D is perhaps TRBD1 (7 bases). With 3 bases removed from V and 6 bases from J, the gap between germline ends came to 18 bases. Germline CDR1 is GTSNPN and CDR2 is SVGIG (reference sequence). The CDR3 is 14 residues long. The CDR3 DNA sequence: TGTGCCTGGAGCGCCGGAGGGGGCCTGGGCGAGCAGTACTTC. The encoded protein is CAWSAGGGLGEQYF.

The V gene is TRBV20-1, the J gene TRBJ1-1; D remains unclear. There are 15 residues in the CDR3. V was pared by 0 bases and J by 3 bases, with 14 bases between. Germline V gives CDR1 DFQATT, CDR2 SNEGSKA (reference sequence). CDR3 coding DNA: TGCAGTGCTAGAGATAAGGCGGGAAAGGACACTGAAGCTTTCTTT. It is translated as CSARDKAGKDTEAFF.

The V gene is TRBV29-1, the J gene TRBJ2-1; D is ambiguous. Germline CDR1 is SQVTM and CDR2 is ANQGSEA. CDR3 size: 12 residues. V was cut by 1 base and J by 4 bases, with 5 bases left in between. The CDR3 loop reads CSVEALYNEQFF. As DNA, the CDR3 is TGCAGCGTTGAAGCCCTGTACAATGAGCAGTTCTTC.

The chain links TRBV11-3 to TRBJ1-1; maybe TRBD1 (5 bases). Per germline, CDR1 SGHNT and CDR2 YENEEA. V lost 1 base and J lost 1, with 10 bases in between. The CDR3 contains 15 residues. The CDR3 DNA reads TGTGCCAGCAGCTTAGGTTCAGGGACGAACACTGAAGCTTTCTTT. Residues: CASSLGSGTNTEAFF.

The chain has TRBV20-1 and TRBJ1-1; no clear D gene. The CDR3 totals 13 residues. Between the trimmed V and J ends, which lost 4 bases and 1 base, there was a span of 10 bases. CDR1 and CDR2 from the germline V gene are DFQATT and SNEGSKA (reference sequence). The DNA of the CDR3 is TGCAGTGCTACTCCCCTGGCGAACACTGAAGCTTTCTTT. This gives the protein CSATPLANTEAFF.

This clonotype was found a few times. DNA of the CDR3: TGTGCCAGCACCGGACTAGCGCTCAATGAGCAGTTCTTC. It specifies CASTGLALNEQFF. This rearrangement joins TRBV19 to TRBJ2-1, with 9 bases fitting TRBD2. J was trimmed by 6 bases and V by 9 bases; bases with no gene match: 6. The germline gives CDR1 LNHDA, CDR2 SQIVND (reference sequence). The CDR3 length is 13 residues.

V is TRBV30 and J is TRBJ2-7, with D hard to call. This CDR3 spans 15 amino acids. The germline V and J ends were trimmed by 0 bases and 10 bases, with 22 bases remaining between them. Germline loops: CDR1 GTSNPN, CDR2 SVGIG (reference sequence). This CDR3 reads CAWSVRVYLGAKQYF. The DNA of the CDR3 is TGTGCCTGGAGTGTACGAGTTTATCTCGGAGCTAAACAGTACTTC. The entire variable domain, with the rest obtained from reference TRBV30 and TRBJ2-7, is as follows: SQTIHQWPATLVQPVGSPLSLECTVEGTSNPNLYWYRQAAGRGLQLLFYSVGIGQISSEVPQNLSASRPQDRQFILSSKKLLLSDSGFYLCAWSVRVYLGAKQYFGPGTRLTVT.

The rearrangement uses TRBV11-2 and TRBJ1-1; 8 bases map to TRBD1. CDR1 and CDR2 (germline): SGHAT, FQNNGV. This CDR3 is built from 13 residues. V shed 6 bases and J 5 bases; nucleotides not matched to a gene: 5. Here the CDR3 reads CASSLDRATEAFF. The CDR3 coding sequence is TGTGCCAGCAGTTTGGACAGGGCGACTGAAGCTTTCTTT.